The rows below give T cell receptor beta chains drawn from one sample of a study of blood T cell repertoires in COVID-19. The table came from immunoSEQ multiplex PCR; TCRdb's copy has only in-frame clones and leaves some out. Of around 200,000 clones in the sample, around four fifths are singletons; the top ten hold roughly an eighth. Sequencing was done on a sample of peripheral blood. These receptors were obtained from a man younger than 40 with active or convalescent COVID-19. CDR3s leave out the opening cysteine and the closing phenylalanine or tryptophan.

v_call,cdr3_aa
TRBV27,ASSLSTGLNTGELF
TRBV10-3,AIRSGVGGNTIY
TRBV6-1,ASSDSGGIRDEQF
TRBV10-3,AISGLKGGGTEAF
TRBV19,ASSGPEATDTQY
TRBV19,ASTPTLINYGYT
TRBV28,ASSDLKVQGAIEAF
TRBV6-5,ASSWAGDGNQPQH
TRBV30,AWRRDKETQY
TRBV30,AWSVRQGNGYT
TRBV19,ASRREGGGSYNEQF
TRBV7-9,ASSLSLSGQEGYT
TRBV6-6,ASSYALEGYEQY
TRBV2,ASGTGLVTGELF
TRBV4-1,ASSHVRDRDSPLH
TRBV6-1,ASSEVDRSYNSPLH
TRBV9,ASSVASGLHYGYT
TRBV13,ASSLTGPNSPLH